The 11 T cell receptor beta chains below come from one sample, sequenced in a study of identical twins. MiXCR, applied by TCRdb to the 5' RACE reads, yields one record per CDR3 protein. The sample has approximately 350,000 distinct CDR3 sequences, about 12% seen once. The same sample was also used in a study of yellow fever vaccine responses in identical twins.

Sample: CD8+ T cells sorted from blood. The receptors were gathered from a woman between 18 and 29 years old in good health.

This chain joins TRBV28 and TRBJ2-3; TRBD2 aligns across 8 bases. Germline CDR1 and CDR2: MDHEN and SYDVKM. The CDR3 has 15 amino acids. The V and J ends lost 6 bases and 2 bases, in that order; junction bases with no gene match: 7. CDR3 sequence reads: CASSSGGPFTDTQYF. Here the CDR3 DNA reads TGTGCCAGCAGCAGCGGGGGACCCTTCACAGATACGCAGTATTTT.

This clonotype showed up just a few times. The chain couples TRBV12-5 to TRBJ2-1; D is possibly TRBD2 (6 bases). The V and J ends lost 2 bases and 0 bases respectively, with 11 bases between them. The CDR3 length is 16 residues. CDR1 is LGHNT, CDR2 FRNRAP, per germline. In nucleotides, the CDR3 is TGTGCTAGTGGTTTGCCTAGGGACTCCTCCTACAATGAGCAGTTCTTC. It translates to CASGLPRDSSYNEQFF.

This clonotype appeared a few times. An end of the junction differs from the germline gene, which may be a read error. The V call is TRBV4-1, the J call TRBJ2-5, with D perhaps assigned TRBD1 or TRBD2 (6 bases each). Germline CDR1 reads MGHRA; CDR2 reads YSYEKL. CDR3 size: 16 residues. The CDR3 coding sequence is TGCGCCAGCAGCCGAACCCCTAGGGGGTCTCGGGAGACCCAGCACTTC. Its translation: CASSRTPRGSRETQHF.

This chain links TRBV10-3 with TRBJ2-7; unclear D gene. The CDR3 is 13 amino acids. CDR1 and CDR2 from the germline V gene are ENHRY and SYGVKD. V lost 2 bases and J lost 12, with 17 bases in between. CDR3 sequence (DNA): TGTGCCATCAGTGAGACGTCCAACGATCCGCGGTACGTC. Translating gives CAISETSNDPRYV.

The chain carries TRBV3-1 and TRBJ2-7; a weak D match, TRBD2 (6 bases). V lost 1 base to trimming and J lost 5 bases, with 9 bases between them. The CDR3 is 13 residues long. Germline V CDR1 and CDR2: LGHDT, YNNKEL (reference sequence). The CDR3 is CASSQGGGDEQYV. CDR3 bases: TGTGCCAGCAGCCAAGGTGGAGGGGACGAGCAGTACGTC.

The J gene is TRBJ2-7, the V gene TRBV20-1; perhaps TRBD1 as D (6 bases). The CDR3 consists of 14 residues. Germline V gene lookup returns CDR1 DFQATT and CDR2 SNEGSKA (reference sequence). Deletions cut 3 bases from V and 3 bases from J, with 15 bases between. CDR3 nucleotide sequence: TGCAGTGCTAGGGCGAGGGGACACATCTACGAGCAGTACTTC. This encodes CSARARGHIYEQYF.

This clonotype was seen many times. V and J are TRBV20-1 and TRBJ2-4, with unresolved D. Germline loops: CDR1 DFQATT, CDR2 SNEGSKA (reference sequence). The ends were cut back, 0 bases at V and 1 base at J, with 13 bases in the middle. This CDR3 has 16 residues. The CDR3: CSARDLTKGAKNIQYF. CDR3 nucleotide sequence: TGCAGTGCTAGAGATCTAACAAAAGGGGCCAAAAACATTCAGTACTTC.

The V call is TRBV7-9, the J call TRBJ2-5; no firm D call. From germline, CDR1 is SEHNR and CDR2 FQNEAQ (reference sequence). The CDR3 extends over 15 amino acids. V lost 0 bases and J 1 base, leaving 9 bases between the germline ends. The chain's CDR3 is CASSLAPGFQETQYF. The CDR3 coding sequence is TGTGCCAGCAGCTTAGCCCCGGGTTTCCAAGAGACCCAGTACTTC.

V is TRBV20-1 and J is TRBJ2-3; TRBD1 matches 12 bases. CDR3 length: 14 amino acids. CDR1 and CDR2 from the germline V gene are DFQATT and SNEGSKA (reference sequence). Germline trimming cut 6 bases from V and 6 bases from J; bases unmatched to any gene: 7. CDR3 DNA sequence: TGCAGTGCCAGACGGGACAGGGGGCCTGATACGCAGTATTTT. This sequence encodes CSARRDRGPDTQYF.

This clonotype was observed a handful of times. The chain uses TRBV12-3 or TRBV12-4 and TRBJ1-3; possibly TRBD1 for D (5 bases). V was clipped by 8 bases and J by 3 bases, with 14 bases between them. CDR3 length: 14 amino acids. The DNA of the CDR3 is TGTGCCAGCGGGACCATGGGCTTTGGAAACACCATATATTTT. Residues: CASGTMGFGNTIYF.

Ten or more counts support this clonotype. This chain uses TRBV11-2 with TRBJ2-1, with 9 positions matching TRBD2. The germline V gene has CDR1 SGHAT and CDR2 FQNNGV. Trimming cost V 5 bases and J 6 bases; bases outside gene matches: 14. The CDR3 has 17 amino acids. The CDR3 nucleotides are TGTGCCAGCAGCATAATCGCCGGCGGGGGGGCCGCCAATGAGCAGTTCTTC. It translates to CASSIIAGGGAANEQFF. Supplemented by reference TRBV11-2 and TRBJ2-1, the full variable domain reads EAGVAQSPRYKIIEKRQSVAFWCNPISGHATLYWYQQILGQGPKLLIQFQNNGVVDDSQLPKDRFSAERLKGVDSTLKIQPAKLEDSAVYLCASSIIAGGGAANEQFFGPGTRLTVL.